The rows below give T cell receptor beta chains drawn from one sample of a study of CD8 T cells in ankylosing spondylitis. Each CDR3 protein gets one entry after TCRdb re-called the 5' RACE reads with MiXCR. The sample holds 700,000 to 1,000,000 distinct CDR3 sequences, over 9.5% seen once. Sequences were obtained from blood, either unsorted or a sorted T cell fraction (not recorded which). The receptors shown here come from a male donor with ankylosing spondylitis. CDR3s include the opening cysteine and the closing phenylalanine or tryptophan. The D gene is left open where the match is weak. Only part of the rows carry a size: once, few, many, or a class if the clone is expanded.

TRBJ2-5 | TRBV28 | NA | many | TGTGCCAGCAGTCCCCCCTTAACTTTGGGTACGGAGACCCAGTACTTC | CASSPPLTLGTETQYF
TRBJ2-7 | TRBV5-1 | NA | few | TGCGCCAGCAGCTTGGCTGGGACCGGAGACTCCTACGAGCAGTACTTC | CASSLAGTGDSYEQYF
TRBJ2-2 | TRBV6-5 | NA | NA | TGTGCCAGCAGTTACAGGGTCGGGGGCGGGGAGCTGTTTTTT | CASSYRVGGGELFF
TRBJ2-3 | TRBV10-3 | NA | NA | TGTGCCATCTGCCGGGATCCTTTCACGTCAGATACGCAGTATTTT | CAICRDPFTSDTQYF
TRBJ2-7 | TRBV6-1 | TRBD1 | few | TGTGCCAGCAGCGGGACAGGGGGCTACGAGCAGTACTTC | CASSGTGGYEQYF
TRBJ2-3 | TRBV6-1 | NA | NA | TGTGCCAGCACTCAATCCGGCGGGGGCGCAGATACGCAGTATTTT | CASTQSGGGADTQYF
TRBJ1-6 | TRBV4-2 | NA | NA | TGTGCCAGCAGCCAAGCCGGGTTACCCCTCCACTTT | CASSQAGLPLHF
TRBJ2-3 | TRBV24-1 | NA | NA | TGTGCCACCAGTGACATCACAGATACGCAGTATTTT | CATSDITDTQYF
TRBJ2-5 | TRBV10-3 | NA | many | TGTGCCATCAGTGATAGTAGGGGAGAGACCCAGTACTTC | CAISDSRGETQYF
TRBJ1-4 | TRBV5-1 | TRBD1 | NA | TGCGCCAGCAGGCGGGACAGCTCCAATGAAAAACTGTTTTTT | CASRRDSSNEKLFF
TRBJ1-3 | TRBV6-6 | NA | few | TGTGCCAGCAGTTACTTCCCTGGAAACACCATATATTTT | CASSYFPGNTIYF
TRBJ2-3 | TRBV7-2 | NA | few | TGTGCCAGCAGCTTTATAGGACACCGCACAGATACGCAGTATTTT | CASSFIGHRTDTQYF
TRBJ1-1 | TRBV25-1 | NA | few | TGTGCCAGCAGTGAAGAGGGTAACTTTCTGAACACTGAAGCTTTCTTT | CASSEEGNFLNTEAFF
TRBJ2-5 | TRBV10-3 | TRBD1 | NA | TGTGCCACACAGGGGCAGATTGGCCAAGAGACCCAGTACTTC | CATQGQIGQETQYF
TRBJ2-2 | TRBV4-2 | TRBD2 | few | TGTGCCAGCAGCCAAGAGGGGACTAGAGGCACCGGGGAGCTGTTTTTT | CASSQEGTRGTGELFF
TRBJ2-5 | TRBV15 | NA | NA | TGTGCCACCAGCAGAGGGCCTTGGACCCAGTACTTC | CATSRGPWTQYF
TRBJ2-4 | TRBV7-2 | NA | NA | TGTGCCAGCAGCAGGCCAGGTAGAGGAAACATTCAGTACTTC | CASSRPGRGNIQYF
TRBJ2-3 | TRBV5-1 | NA | few | TGCGCCAGCAGCACCTGGACATTCTCGACTAGCACAGATACGCAGTATTTT | CASSTWTFSTSTDTQYF
TRBJ2-7 | TRBV7-3 | TRBD1 | few | TGTGCCAGCAGCTTAAGTGGGACAGGGGACGAGCAGTACTTC | CASSLSGTGDEQYF
TRBJ1-1 | TRBV29-1 | NA | many | TGCAGCGTCGCAGAGGAGGCTGAAGCTTTCTTT | CSVAEEAEAFF
TRBJ2-1 | TRBV7-9 | NA | NA | TGTGCCAGCAGCCGCGGCGGGGCAACCTTGTTCTTC | CASSRGGATLFF
TRBJ2-1 | TRBV6-5 | NA | few | TGTGCCAGCAGTTACGGCCAGGTCTCCTACAATGAGCAGTTCTTC | CASSYGQVSYNEQFF
TRBJ1-1 | TRBV18 | NA | NA | TGTGCCAGCTCACCACGACGGGACGTTGAGACTGAAGCTTTCTTT | CASSPRRDVETEAFF
TRBJ2-1 | TRBV30 | NA | NA | TGTGCCTGGCAGAGGACGGTCTACAATGAGCAGTTCTTC | CAWQRTVYNEQFF
TRBJ1-3 | TRBV4-2 | NA | few | TGTGCCAGCAGCCAAGTTACAGGGTCTGGAAACACCATATATTTT | CASSQVTGSGNTIYF
TRBJ2-1 | TRBV7-6 | TRBD2 | NA | TGTGCCAGCAGCTTTACGGGAGGCGTTGAGCAGTTCTTC | CASSFTGGVEQFF
TRBJ2-3 | TRBV30 | NA | NA | TGTGCCTGGAGCCTCGGGCACACAGATACGCAGTATTTT | CAWSLGHTDTQYF
TRBJ2-3 | TRBV5-8 | NA | NA | TGTGCCAGCAGCCCCTTCCGGGAGCAGTCAGATACGCAGTATTTT | CASSPFREQSDTQYF
TRBJ2-7 | TRBV20-1 | NA | many | TGCAGTGCCCCGGATGGCCAGGGGTATTTCGGCGAGCAGTACTTC | CSAPDGQGYFGEQYF